This TCR beta chain was identified in a study of response to subunit inactivated influenza vaccine. TCRdb analysed the RT-PCR reads with MiXCR anew, one entry per CDR3 protein. The profile shows hundreds of thousands of distinct CDR3 sequences, 11% to 15% of them singletons. J lost 1 base, V lost 3 bases, and 5 bases had no gene match. Germline V gene data show CDR1 as SGHDN and CDR2 as FVKESK. The CDR3 has 15 amino acids. The genes are TRBV14 and TRBJ1-1; 7 bases are a match to TRBD1. The TCR was taken from a man between 50 and 59 years old who received an inactivated influenza vaccine. The sequencing used PBMCs from blood, collected 14 days before vaccination. For the CDR3, the DNA is TGTGCCAGCAGCCACACAGGGGACCCGAACACTGAAGCTTTCTTT. Translation gives CASSHTGDPNTEAFF.